The clone carrying this T cell receptor beta chain showed up just a few times. Its cognate antigen is unknown. The data were obtained in a study of identical twins. All donors were healthy Caucasians. Broader study findings: Beta clonotypes that were abundant in cord blood contained fewer insertions, a pattern absent from memory repertoires. The conclusions drew on cross-sectional statistical analysis instead of tracking the same donors.

It was template switching that added a universal primer site, and there were unique molecular identifiers on the cDNA. TCRdb reanalysed the 5' RACE reads using MiXCR and keeps one entry per CDR3 protein. The data contain 200,000 or so distinct CDR3 sequences, under 10% of them singletons. These records were also assigned to another study, of yellow fever vaccine responses in identical twins.

Sequencing input: memory (CD45RO+) T cells sorted from blood. This sequence was found in a woman younger than 30 in good health.

The CDR3 coding sequence is TGCGCCAGCAGCCCCGGGCCCAGGACGGGTCAGCCCCAGCATTTT. Protein product: CASSPGPRTGQPQHF. The genes are TRBV5-1 and TRBJ1-5; D remains ambiguous. V gave up 4 bases and J gave up 6 bases, with 17 bases separating them. The CDR3 runs 15 residues. Germline values: CDR1 SGHRS, CDR2 YFSETQ.